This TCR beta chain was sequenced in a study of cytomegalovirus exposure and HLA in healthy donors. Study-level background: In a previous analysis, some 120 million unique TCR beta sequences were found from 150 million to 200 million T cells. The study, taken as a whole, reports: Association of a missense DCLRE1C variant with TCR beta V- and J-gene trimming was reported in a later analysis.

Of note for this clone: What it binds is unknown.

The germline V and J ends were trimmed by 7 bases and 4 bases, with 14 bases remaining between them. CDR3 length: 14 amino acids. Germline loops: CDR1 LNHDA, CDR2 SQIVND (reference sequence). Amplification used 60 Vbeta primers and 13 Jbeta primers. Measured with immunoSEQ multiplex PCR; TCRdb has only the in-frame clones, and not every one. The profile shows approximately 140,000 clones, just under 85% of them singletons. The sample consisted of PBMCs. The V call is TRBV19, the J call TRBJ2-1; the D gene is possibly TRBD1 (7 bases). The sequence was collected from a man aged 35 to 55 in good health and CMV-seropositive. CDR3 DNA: TGTGCCAGTACCCCAGGGGGACTTTACAATGAGCAGTTCTTC. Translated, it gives CASTPGGLYNEQFF.